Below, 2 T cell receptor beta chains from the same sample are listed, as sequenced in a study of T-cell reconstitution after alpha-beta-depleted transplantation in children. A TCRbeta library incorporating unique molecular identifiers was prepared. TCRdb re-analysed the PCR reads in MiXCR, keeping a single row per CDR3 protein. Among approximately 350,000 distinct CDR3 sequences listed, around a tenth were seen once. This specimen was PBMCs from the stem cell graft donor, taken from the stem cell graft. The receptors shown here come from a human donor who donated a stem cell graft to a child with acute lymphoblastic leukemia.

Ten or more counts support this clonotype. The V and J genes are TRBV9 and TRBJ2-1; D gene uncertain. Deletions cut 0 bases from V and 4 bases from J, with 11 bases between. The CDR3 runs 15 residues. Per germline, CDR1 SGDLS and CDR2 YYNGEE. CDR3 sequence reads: CASSVDTASYNEQFF. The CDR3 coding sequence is TGTGCCAGCAGCGTAGATACGGCGTCATACAATGAGCAGTTCTTC.

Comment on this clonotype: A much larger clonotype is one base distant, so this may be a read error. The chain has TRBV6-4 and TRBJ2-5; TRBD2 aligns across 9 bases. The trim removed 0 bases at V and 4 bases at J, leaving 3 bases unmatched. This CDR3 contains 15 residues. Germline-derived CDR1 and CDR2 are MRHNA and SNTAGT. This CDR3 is CASSDSAGGRETQYF. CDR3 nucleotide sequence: TGTGCCAGCAGTGACTCTGCGGGAGGGCGAGAGACCCAGTACTTC.